Listed here are 4 T cell receptor beta chains from one sample, sequenced in a study of T cell clonality in common variable immunodeficiency. Libraries were prepared by immunoSEQ multiplex PCR; TCRdb keeps only in-frame clonotypes and omits some of them. The profile covers under 40,000 clones, none occurring a single time. Sequencing was done on a sample of peripheral blood mononuclear cells. These receptors were collected from a person aged 18 to 75 in good health.

This clone was recorded many times. The DNA ends 3 residues before the CDR3 does, and the rest of the CDR3 is filled in from the germline J gene. The chain links TRBV12-3 or TRBV12-4 to TRBJ1-1; TRBD1 aligns across 9 bases. The CDR3 spans 14 residues. CDR3 sequence: CASRPGTGPARAFF. The CDR3 bases that were read are TGTGCCAGCAGGCCCGGGACAGGGCCGGCTCGA.

The table lists this clone with many counts. With the read ending 3 residues before the CDR3 end, the germline J gene is used to fill in that end. The V and J genes are TRBV9 and TRBJ1-4, with TRBD1 as a possible D gene (5 bases). The CDR3 sequence is 14 residues long. The V end lost 7 bases, the J end lost 0 bases, and 10 bases lay between the germline ends. Germline CDR1 and CDR2: SGDLS and YYNGEE. The covered CDR3 bases are TGTGCCAGCGCGACAGACCCAACTAATGAAAAA. Translating gives CASATDPTNEK. The full CDR3 protein is CASATDPTNEKLFF.

This clone showed up many times. The read is 3 residues too short to cover the CDR3 end, so that end is filled in from the germline J gene. This rearrangement joins TRBV2 to TRBJ1-5; 7 nucleotides agree with TRBD1. The trim removed 6 bases at V and 0 bases at J, leaving 11 bases unmatched. This CDR3 comprises 17 residues. Per the germline V gene, CDR1 is SNHLY and CDR2 is FYNNEI. The sequenced CDR3 bases are TGTGCCAGCAGACTTGACAGGGCGCAATATAGCAATCAGCCC. This gives the protein CASRLDRAQYSNQP. The whole CDR3 region reads CASRLDRAQYSNQPQHF.

This clone was recorded at least ten times. The read halts 3 residues ahead of the CDR3 end, with the missing end drawn from the germline J gene. V is TRBV20-1 and J is TRBJ2-2, with 11 bases lining up with TRBD1. In germline, CDR1 is DFQATT, CDR2 SNEGSKA (reference sequence). V shed 4 bases, J shed 0 bases, and the junction held 1 base outside the gene matches. The length of the CDR3 is 15 residues. The CDR3 here is CSATGQGANTGELFF. CDR3 bases read: TGCAGTGCTACGGGACAGGGGGCGAACACCGGGGAG.